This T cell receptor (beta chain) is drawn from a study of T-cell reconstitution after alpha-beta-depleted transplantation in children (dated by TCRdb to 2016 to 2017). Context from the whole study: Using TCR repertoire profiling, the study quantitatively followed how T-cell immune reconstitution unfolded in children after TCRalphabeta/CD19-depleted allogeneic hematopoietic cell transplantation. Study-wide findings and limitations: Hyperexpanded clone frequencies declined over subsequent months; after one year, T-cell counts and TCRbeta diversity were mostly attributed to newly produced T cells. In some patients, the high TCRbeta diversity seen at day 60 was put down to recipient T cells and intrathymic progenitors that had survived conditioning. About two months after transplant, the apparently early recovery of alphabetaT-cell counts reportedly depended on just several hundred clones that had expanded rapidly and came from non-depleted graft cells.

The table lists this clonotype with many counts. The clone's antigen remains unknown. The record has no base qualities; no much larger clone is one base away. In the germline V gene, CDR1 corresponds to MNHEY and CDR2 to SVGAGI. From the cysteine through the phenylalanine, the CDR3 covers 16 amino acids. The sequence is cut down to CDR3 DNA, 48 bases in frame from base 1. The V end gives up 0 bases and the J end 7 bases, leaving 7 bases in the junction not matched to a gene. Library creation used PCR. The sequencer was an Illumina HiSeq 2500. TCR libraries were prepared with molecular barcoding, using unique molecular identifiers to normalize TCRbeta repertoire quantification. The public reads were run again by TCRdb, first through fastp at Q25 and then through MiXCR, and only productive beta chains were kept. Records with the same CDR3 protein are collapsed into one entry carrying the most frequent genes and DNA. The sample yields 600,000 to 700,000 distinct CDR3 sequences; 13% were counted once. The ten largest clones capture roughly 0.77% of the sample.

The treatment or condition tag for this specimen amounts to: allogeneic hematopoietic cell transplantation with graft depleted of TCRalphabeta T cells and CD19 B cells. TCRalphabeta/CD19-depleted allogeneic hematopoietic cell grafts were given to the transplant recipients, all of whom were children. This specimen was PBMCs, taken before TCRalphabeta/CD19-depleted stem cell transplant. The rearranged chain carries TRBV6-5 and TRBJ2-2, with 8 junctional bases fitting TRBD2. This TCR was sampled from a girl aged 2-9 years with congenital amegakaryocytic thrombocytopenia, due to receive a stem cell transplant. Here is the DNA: TGTGCCAGCAGTTACTCGTTGCTAGCGGGTATCGGGGAGCTGTTTTTT. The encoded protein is CASSYSLLAGIGELFF.